This TCR beta chain was sequenced during a study of neurological immune-mediated disorders. Regarding the study as a whole: There were no CDR3 amino acid sequences shared by expanded clones across subjects, a result suggesting private repertoires in all groups.

This clonotype was recorded many times. Its antigen is still unknown. Sorted libraries drew on under 1.3 million CD4+ or CD8+ T cells. The CDR3 runs to 15 residues. Trimming cost V 4 bases and J 0 bases; bases outside gene matches: 5. CDR1 and CDR2 (germline): SNHLY, FYNNEI. In TCRdb, the 5' RACE reads were re-called with MiXCR into one record per CDR3 protein. This table holds about 5,000 distinct CDR3 sequences, 20% to 30% found once. The sequenced material came from CD8+ T cells from blood. The sequence was obtained from a woman aged 55-75 years with HTLV-1-associated myelopathy (HAM/TSP). This chain connects TRBV2 to TRBJ2-7, with 8 bases lining up with TRBD1. This CDR3 reads CASSAPGTGSYEQYF. The CDR3 region has the DNA TGTGCCAGCAGTGCCCCCGGGACAGGCTCCTACGAGCAGTACTTC.